These 19 T cell receptor beta chains were sequenced from one sample in a study of OX40 agonist ivuxolimab in advanced cancers. The protocol was immunoSEQ multiplex PCR, while the TCRdb copy is restricted to in-frame clones and leaves out a portion. Of 40,000 to 45,000 clones listed, approximately 90% are singletons. Sequenced here: CD4+ or CD8+ T cells sorted from blood, sampled in a trial of the OX40 agonist ivuxolimab. These receptors originate from an adult with an advanced solid tumor such as melanoma, head and neck, liver or kidney cancer.

The chain employs TRBV11-2 and TRBJ2-1, with D unclear. The V gene's germline CDR1 is SGHAT and CDR2 FQNNGV. Between the trimmed V and J ends, which lost 2 bases and 1 base, there was a span of 6 bases. The CDR3 consists of 14 residues. The DNA of the CDR3 is TGTGCCAGCAGCTTAATGGGGTCCTACAATGAGCAGTTCTTC. This translates into CASSLMGSYNEQFF.

This clone was observed a few times. The rearrangement uses TRBV27 and TRBJ2-3; D is perhaps TRBD2 (6 bases). Trimming left V 4 bases short and J 8 bases short, with 16 bases between. The CDR3 is 14 amino acids. From germline, CDR1 is MNHEY and CDR2 SMNVEV (reference sequence). The CDR3 sequence: CASSSPTGDLTQYF. The CDR3 DNA follows: TGTGCCAGCAGTTCCCCCACGGGGGACCTTACGCAGTATTTT.

The chain links TRBV19 to TRBJ2-3, with unresolved D. Germline loops: CDR1 LNHDA, CDR2 SQIVND (reference sequence). The CDR3 spans 16 residues. Between the trimmed V and J ends, which lost 5 bases and 1 base, there was a span of 16 bases. CDR3 bases: TGTGCCAGTAGTTCCGGACCAGGCATAGGCACAGATACGCAGTATTTT. Protein product: CASSSGPGIGTDTQYF.

This chain joins TRBV6-4 and TRBJ2-3, with TRBD2 matching 8 bases. After removal of 0 bases from V and 6 bases from J, the junction contained 5 bases not matched to a gene. Germline CDR1 is MRHNA and CDR2 is SNTAGT. The length of the CDR3 is 15 residues. The CDR3 coding sequence is TGTGCCAGCAGTGACTCGGCTAGCGGGTCCGATACGCAGTATTTT. Protein: CASSDSASGSDTQYF.

The chain combines TRBV27 with TRBJ2-2; a weak D match, TRBD1 (5 bases). Germline lookup yields CDR1 MNHEY and CDR2 SMNVEV (reference sequence). This CDR3 has 17 amino acids. V was clipped by 2 bases and J by 0 bases, with 13 bases between them. CDR3 sequence reads: CASSLAGQGANTGELFF. Here the CDR3 DNA reads TGTGCCAGCAGTTTAGCCGGGCAGGGCGCGAACACCGGGGAGCTGTTTTTT.

The chain has TRBV27 and TRBJ2-5; 7 bases match TRBD2. The CDR3 runs to 14 residues. Germline-derived CDR1 and CDR2 are MNHEY and SMNVEV (reference sequence). Germline trimming cut 3 bases from V and 4 bases from J; bases unmatched to any gene: 5. The CDR3 loop is CASSFMGRAETQYF. In DNA form, the CDR3 reads TGTGCCAGCAGTTTTATGGGGAGGGCAGAGACCCAGTACTTC.

The chain has TRBV18 and TRBJ2-3; D may be TRBD1 (5 bases). Germline V CDR1 and CDR2: KGHSH, LQKENI. The CDR3 contains 13 residues. Trimming cost V 6 bases and J 0 bases, with 7 bases left between them. CDR3 amino acids: CASSGQSTDTQYF. In DNA, the CDR3 is TGTGCCAGCTCGGGGCAAAGCACAGATACGCAGTATTTT.

The chain combines TRBV27 with TRBJ1-5; possibly TRBD1 for D (5 bases). The CDR3 has 14 amino acids. Germline V lookup: CDR1 MNHEY, CDR2 SMNVEV (reference sequence). Trimming left V 8 bases short and J 4 bases short, with 15 bases between. CDR3 region: CASLVDSSNQPQHF. Written as DNA, the CDR3 is TGTGCCAGCCTTGTTGACAGCAGTAATCAGCCCCAGCATTTT.

The V and J genes are TRBV19 and TRBJ2-7; 8 bases align to TRBD1. Per germline, CDR1 LNHDA and CDR2 SQIVND (reference sequence). The CDR3 runs to 14 residues. Trimming took 6 bases from V and 4 from J; bases not matched to a gene: 8. In DNA, the CDR3 is TGTGCCAGTAGGAAAGGACAGGGTCCTTACGAGCAGTACTTC. It translates to CASRKGQGPYEQYF.

The gene calls are TRBV27 and TRBJ2-1; 12 bases fit TRBD2. CDR3 length equals 19 residues. Germline loops: CDR1 MNHEY, CDR2 SMNVEV (reference sequence). V lost 2 bases, J lost 4 bases, and 12 bases stayed unmatched. The CDR3 region has the DNA TGTGCCAGCAGTTTAGCTAGCGGGAGGGCCGAATCGAGGTACAATGAGCAGTTCTTC. This gives the protein CASSLASGRAESRYNEQFF.

This clone was seen only once. The chain couples TRBV19 to TRBJ1-1; 8 bases align to TRBD1. The CDR3 runs 16 residues. In germline, CDR1 is LNHDA, CDR2 SQIVND (reference sequence). The J segment lost 0 bases and the V segment lost 4 bases, leaving 7 bases of the junction unmatched. DNA of the CDR3: TGTGCCAGTAGTACGCCAGGGGGCGGGATGAACACTGAAGCTTTCTTT. It is translated as CASSTPGGGMNTEAFF. Variable domain in full (rest from reference TRBV19 and TRBJ1-1): DGGITQSPKYLFRKEGQNVTLSCEQNLNHDAMYWYRQDPGQGLRLIYYSQIVNDFQKGDIAEGYSVSREKKESFPLTVTSAQKNPTAFYLCASSTPGGGMNTEAFFGQGTRLTVV.

V is TRBV29-1 and J is TRBJ2-7; 7 nucleotides line up with TRBD2. With 2 bases clipped from V and 8 bases from J, the junction kept 15 bases outside the gene matches. The CDR3 is made up of 15 amino acids. Germline V gene data show CDR1 as SQVTM and CDR2 as ANQGSEA. The CDR3 region has the DNA TGCAGCGTTGAACCCGTGGGAGGGACCCCAAAGAAGCAGTACTTC. Translating it yields CSVEPVGGTPKKQYF.

This clone was found once. The rearrangement uses TRBV6-1 and TRBJ2-1, with 9 bases fitting TRBD2. Germline V gives CDR1 MNHNS, CDR2 SASEGT. J gave up 6 bases and V 6 bases, and 6 bases lay outside the gene matches. This CDR3 has 14 residues. The CDR3 nucleotides read TGTGCCAGCAGAGGCAGCGGGAGGCTCAATGAGCAGTTCTTC. Its protein product is CASRGSGRLNEQFF.

V usage is TRBV30 and J usage is TRBJ1-4; D not certain. This CDR3 comprises 13 residues. V lost 4 bases, J lost 8 bases, and 14 bases lay in between. Germline V gene sequence: CDR1 GTSNPN, CDR2 SVGIG (reference sequence). CDR3 in amino acids: CAWTSGLMEKLFF. CDR3 nucleotides: TGTGCCTGGACCTCCGGTTTAATGGAAAAACTGTTTTTT.

This chain connects TRBV9 to TRBJ1-3, with D maybe TRBD1 (5 bases). The CDR3 has 16 amino acids. V dropped 0 bases and J dropped 7 bases, with 17 bases sitting between them. CDR1 is SGDLS, CDR2 YYNGEE, per germline. The CDR3 is CASSVGRGGLQNTIYF. The CDR3 nucleotides read TGTGCCAGCAGCGTAGGACGGGGCGGATTACAGAACACCATATATTTT.

The rearrangement links TRBV20-1 to TRBJ1-5, with D hard to call. The CDR3 is 11 amino acids. Trimming stripped 2 bases from V and 9 bases from J, with 8 bases between. Germline values: CDR1 DFQATT, CDR2 SNEGSKA (reference sequence). This chain's CDR3 is CSARYVTPQHF. The CDR3 DNA reads TGCAGTGCTAGATACGTTACGCCCCAGCATTTT.

The chain uses TRBV5-1 and TRBJ2-7; TRBD2 matches 10 bases. Germline CDR1 SGHRS, CDR2 YFSETQ. The CDR3 is 19 residues long. V shed 0 bases, J shed 4 bases, and the junction held 16 bases outside the gene matches. CDR3 bases: TGCGCCAGCAGCTTGGTAGGGACTAGCGTGTTCCAGGATGTGTACGAGCAGTACTTC. This sequence encodes CASSLVGTSVFQDVYEQYF.

This chain connects TRBV19 to TRBJ2-1, with a possible D match to TRBD2 (5 bases). Per germline, CDR1 LNHDA and CDR2 SQIVND (reference sequence). This CDR3 has 14 residues. With 4 bases removed from V and 12 bases from J, the gap between germline ends came to 19 bases. The CDR3 DNA sequence: TGTGCCAGTAGTAACGGACTCTCCCCGTTTCGGCAGTTCTTC. Protein sequence: CASSNGLSPFRQFF.

The chain combines TRBV19 with TRBJ2-7; a weak D match, TRBD1 (6 bases). The CDR3 is 13 amino acids. Germline CDR1 is LNHDA and CDR2 is SQIVND (reference sequence). V was trimmed by 3 bases and J by 3 bases, leaving 9 bases between them. The CDR3 loop reads CASSITGNYEQYF. The DNA for the CDR3 is TGTGCCAGTAGTATTACAGGGAACTACGAGCAGTACTTC. The variable domain in full, with the rest retrieved from reference TRBV19 and TRBJ2-7, is DGGITQSPKYLFRKEGQNVTLSCEQNLNHDAMYWYRQDPGQGLRLIYYSQIVNDFQKGDIAEGYSVSREKKESFPLTVTSAQKNPTAFYLCASSITGNYEQYFGPGTRLTVT.